A selection of T cell receptor beta chains follows, all from one sample in a study. TCRdb processed the RT-PCR reads anew with MiXCR; each CDR3 protein has one entry. The sample shows 650,000 to 800,000 distinct CDR3 sequences, 13% to 15% of them seen only once. The sample comprised memory CD4+ T cells from blood. Every receptor here comes from a female donor in good health, serving as a healthy control. The CDR3 runs from the conserved cysteine through the conserved F or W. D genes are given only for firm matches. A row's size may be missing; if present it is once, few, many or a size class.

d_call: .
clone_size: .
v_call: TRBV5-1
j_call: TRBJ2-1
cdr3_nt: TGCGCCAGCAGCTTGACCGACCGGAACAATGAGCAGTTCTTC
cdr3_aa: CASSLTDRNNEQFF

d_call: TRBD2
clone_size: .
v_call: TRBV28
j_call: TRBJ2-5
cdr3_nt: TGTGCCAGCAGTTTATCAGGACTAGCGGGAGGAGCTACCAAGAGGACCCAGTACTTC
cdr3_aa: CASSLSGLAGGATKRTQYF

d_call: .
clone_size: .
v_call: TRBV3-1
j_call: TRBJ1-2
cdr3_nt: TGTGCCAGCAGCCCCCTTCCGGGGAGGGATGGCTACACCTTC
cdr3_aa: CASSPLPGRDGYTF

d_call: TRBD1
clone_size: few
v_call: TRBV7-3
j_call: TRBJ2-7
cdr3_nt: TGTGCCAGCAGCCCTAAGGGGGCGCCTACGTACGAGCAGTATTTC
cdr3_aa: CASSPKGAPTYEQYF

d_call: TRBD1
clone_size: .
v_call: TRBV12-3/TRBV12-4
j_call: TRBJ1-2
cdr3_nt: TGTGCCAGCAGTGGGGGAGGAGCAGGGGGCTATGGCTACACCTTC
cdr3_aa: CASSGGGAGGYGYTF

d_call: TRBD2
clone_size: few
v_call: TRBV6-5
j_call: TRBJ2-1
cdr3_nt: TGTGCCAGCAGTACTAGCGGGGTCGGGAATGAGCAGTTCTTC
cdr3_aa: CASSTSGVGNEQFF

d_call: .
clone_size: few
v_call: TRBV18
j_call: TRBJ1-1
cdr3_nt: TGTGCCACTAATCAGGTAAAGGGGTCTGAAGCTTTCTTT
cdr3_aa: CATNQVKGSEAFF

d_call: .
clone_size: few
v_call: TRBV5-1
j_call: TRBJ2-3
cdr3_nt: TGCGCCAGCGAAGGACAAGACACAGATACGCAGTATTTT
cdr3_aa: CASEGQDTDTQYF

d_call: .
clone_size: many
v_call: TRBV4-3
j_call: TRBJ2-3
cdr3_nt: TGCGCCAGCAGCCAAGATTGGGGGGGCCTCACAGATACGCAGTATTTT
cdr3_aa: CASSQDWGGLTDTQYF

d_call: .
clone_size: .
v_call: TRBV20-1
j_call: TRBJ1-1
cdr3_nt: TGCAGTGCTCCCAAAGGTTCGGGGTCTTTTTACACTGAAGCTTTCTTT
cdr3_aa: CSAPKGSGSFYTEAFF

d_call: .
clone_size: .
v_call: TRBV6-1
j_call: TRBJ1-2
cdr3_nt: TGTGCCAGCAGTGTGGTCTACTATGGCTACACCTTC
cdr3_aa: CASSVVYYGYTF

d_call: .
clone_size: few
v_call: TRBV4-3
j_call: TRBJ2-7
cdr3_nt: TGCGCCAGCAGCCCCCTAGTCTGGTACTACGAGCAGTACTTC
cdr3_aa: CASSPLVWYYEQYF